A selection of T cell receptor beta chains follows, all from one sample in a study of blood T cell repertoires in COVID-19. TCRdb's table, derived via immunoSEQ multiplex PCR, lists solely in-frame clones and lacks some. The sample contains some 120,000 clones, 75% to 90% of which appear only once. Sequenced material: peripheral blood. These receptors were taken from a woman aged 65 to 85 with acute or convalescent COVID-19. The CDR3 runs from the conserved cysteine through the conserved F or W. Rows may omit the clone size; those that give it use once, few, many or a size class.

CASSPAGMNYEQYF | . | TRBJ2-7 | TRBV18
CASSPRERSGLFF | few | TRBJ1-4 | TRBV11-1
CASRATGGIEKLFF | . | TRBJ1-4 | TRBV25-1
CAIHHGGTGMGDTQYF | once | TRBJ2-3 | TRBV10-3
CASGLVLKSLNTEAFF | . | TRBJ1-1 | TRBV12-5
CASSFGQRSGYTF | . | TRBJ1-2 | TRBV28
CASRSRDNPSTDTQYF | . | TRBJ2-3 | TRBV19
CASSPGQVPYEQYF | . | TRBJ2-7 | TRBV11-2
CASSNDGTYEQYF | . | TRBJ2-7 | TRBV3-1/TRBV3-2
CASSLSTYEQYF | once | TRBJ2-7 | TRBV5-5
CATSDPKTSGTDTQYF | . | TRBJ2-3 | TRBV24-1
CASSFQQDNYGYTF | few | TRBJ1-2 | TRBV7-9
CASRHPTGHPGQPQHF | once | TRBJ1-5 | TRBV5-4
CASSLSGTGVEGYTF | . | TRBJ1-2 | TRBV5-1
CAISESTDEQYF | few | TRBJ2-7 | TRBV10-3
CASSDGGTDSSEAFF | . | TRBJ1-1 | TRBV5-1
CSVGTGESYEQYF | . | TRBJ2-7 | TRBV29-1
CASSLAVAGTDYGYTF | few | TRBJ1-2 | TRBV7-9